These 30 T cell receptor beta chains originate from one sample sequenced in a study of cytomegalovirus exposure and HLA in healthy donors. 60 Vbeta and 13 Jbeta primers were used in PCR. Measured with immunoSEQ multiplex PCR; TCRdb has only the in-frame clones, and not every one. The table records 150,000 to 200,000 clones, 82% of them present only once. The sample was PBMCs. The receptors stem from a girl aged 5 to 17 in good health and CMV-seropositive.

This sequence joins TRBV5-5 and TRBJ1-3, with a weak D call TRBD1 (6 bases). The ends were cut back, 4 bases at V and 3 bases at J, with 8 bases in the middle. The germline V gene encodes CDR1 SGHKS and CDR2 YYEKEE (reference sequence). The CDR3 is 13 amino acids. The CDR3, as DNA: TGTGCCAGCAGCCCAGGGGATGGAAACACCATATATTTT. This sequence encodes CASSPGDGNTIYF. Filled out from reference TRBV5-5 and TRBJ1-3, the complete variable domain reads DAGVTQSPTHLIKTRGQQVTLRCSPISGHKSVSWYQQVLGQGPQFIFQYYEKEERGRGNFPDRFSARQFPNYSSELNVNALLLGDSALYLCASSPGDGNTIYFGEGSWLTVV.

This clone was counted once. The chain has TRBV5-4 and TRBJ2-1; 10 nucleotides line up with TRBD2. V shed 5 bases and J 7 bases; nucleotides not matched to a gene: 9. From germline, CDR1 is SGHNT and CDR2 YYREEE (reference sequence). The CDR3 has 15 residues. The CDR3 region is CASRPRAGGDNEQFF. For the CDR3, the DNA is TGTGCCAGCAGACCACGAGCGGGAGGGGATAATGAGCAGTTCTTC.

V usage is TRBV14 and J usage is TRBJ1-2, with 7 bases aligning to TRBD1. The CDR3 length is 14 residues. Germline CDR1 SGHDN, CDR2 FVKESK. V shed 3 bases, J shed 4 bases, and the junction held 5 bases outside the gene matches. CDR3 nucleotide sequence: TGTGCCAGCAGCCAGACAGGGTATAGCTATGGCTACACCTTC. It yields the protein CASSQTGYSYGYTF.

The rearrangement joins TRBV9 to TRBJ1-4; the match to TRBD1 covers 11 bases. This CDR3 is 15 amino acids long. CDR1 and CDR2 (germline): SGDLS, YYNGEE. Trimming removed 2 bases from V and 7 bases from J; junction bases left unmatched: 4. CDR3 in DNA: TGTGCCAGCAGCGTTTCCGGGACAGGGGGTGAAAAACTGTTTTTT. Translated: CASSVSGTGGEKLFF.

The V gene is TRBV28, the J gene TRBJ2-7, with a tentative D call TRBD1 (6 bases). The V gene's germline CDR1 is MDHEN and CDR2 SYDVKM. V lost 8 bases to trimming and J lost 5 bases, with 19 bases between them. The CDR3 is 14 amino acids. In nucleotides, the CDR3 is TGTGCCAGCGAAACCGGACAGTTTCGAGACGAGCAGTACTTC. It is translated as CASETGQFRDEQYF.

This chain connects TRBV7-2 to TRBJ1-1; tentatively, D is TRBD1 (6 bases). The CDR3 loop spans 12 amino acids. CDR1 is SGHTA, CDR2 FQGNSA, per germline. Between the trimmed V and J ends, which lost 5 bases and 8 bases, there was a span of 12 bases. The CDR3: CASSPNREEAFF. CDR3 bases: TGTGCCAGCAGCCCAAACAGGGAGGAAGCTTTCTTT.

This sequence joins TRBV5-1 and TRBJ2-3; 8 bases map to TRBD2. Germline V gene lookup returns CDR1 SGHRS and CDR2 YFSETQ. The J segment lost 5 bases and the V segment lost 4 bases, leaving 9 bases of the junction unmatched. This CDR3 spans 15 amino acids. CDR3 coding DNA: TGCGCCAGCAGCGGCACAGCGGGAGCGGGAGATACGCAGTATTTT. As protein: CASSGTAGAGDTQYF.

This clone was recorded once. V and J are TRBV27 and TRBJ2-1, with D perhaps TRBD1 (6 bases). V lost 7 bases to trimming and J lost 6 bases, with 22 bases between them. The CDR3 length is 16 residues. Germline V gene sequence: CDR1 MNHEY, CDR2 SMNVEV (reference sequence). CDR3 DNA: TGTGCCAGCAACCCCACCACAGGGTACGGAGTCAATGAGCAGTTCTTC. Protein sequence: CASNPTTGYGVNEQFF.

The J gene is TRBJ2-7, the V gene TRBV5-1, with 8 bases identical to TRBD2. Losses at the gene ends were 0 bases for V and 2 bases for J; bases not matched to a gene: 16. Looked up from germline, CDR1 is SGHRS and CDR2 is YFSETQ. The CDR3 has 19 amino acids. The CDR3 DNA reads TGCGCCAGCAGCTTGGGTTGGGGGACGAGGGCGGGAGGACCCTACGAGCAGTACTTC. Protein sequence: CASSLGWGTRAGGPYEQYF.

The V call is TRBV5-1, the J call TRBJ1-1; perhaps TRBD1 as D (5 bases). The CDR3 totals 14 residues. Germline-derived CDR1 and CDR2 are SGHRS and YFSETQ. Trimming left V 4 bases short and J 1 base short, with 11 bases between. In DNA form, the CDR3 reads TGCGCCAGCAGCCCACGCGGGGGGAACACTGAAGCTTTCTTT. Protein sequence: CASSPRGGNTEAFF.

CDR3 sequence (DNA): TGTGCCATCAGTGAGGCAGGGACAGGGGTTCACGGCGATGAGCAGTTCTTC. Protein sequence: CAISEAGTGVHGDEQFF. The genes are TRBV10-3 and TRBJ2-1; 10 bases align to TRBD1. J was trimmed by 8 bases and V by 2 bases; bases with no gene match: 12. Germline V CDR1 and CDR2: ENHRY, SYGVKD. CDR3 length equals 17 residues.

The V and J genes are TRBV7-9 and TRBJ2-2, with 14 bases aligning to TRBD2. The CDR3 covers 16 residues. Unmatched junction bases numbered 6, after V lost 5 bases and J lost 7 bases. Germline V gives CDR1 SEHNR, CDR2 FQNEAQ (reference sequence). The CDR3 DNA follows: TGTGCCAGCAGCCAAGGACTAGCGGGAGGTCTCGGGGAGCTGTTTTTT. Translated, it gives CASSQGLAGGLGELFF.

V and J are TRBV5-4 and TRBJ1-6; 9 positions agree with TRBD1. J gave up 7 bases and V 6 bases, and 5 bases lay outside the gene matches. The CDR3 has 14 amino acids. Germline CDR1 SGHNT, CDR2 YYREEE (reference sequence). CDR3 amino acids: CASTTGTGNSPLHF. In nucleotides, the CDR3 is TGTGCCAGCACAACCGGGACAGGGAATTCACCCCTCCACTTT.

The J gene is TRBJ1-2, the V gene TRBV6-5, with 7 bases identical to TRBD1. J gave up 11 bases and V 6 bases, and 9 bases lay outside the gene matches. Germline-derived CDR1 and CDR2 are MNHEY and SVGAGI. The CDR3 is 12 residues long. The CDR3 DNA reads as TGTGCCAGCAGAACGACAGGGCCCCATTACACCTTC. Translating it yields CASRTTGPHYTF.

The chain recombines TRBV11-3 with TRBJ2-3; 8 bases agree with TRBD2. This CDR3 region has 14 residues. Per germline, CDR1 SGHNT and CDR2 YENEEA. V lost 5 bases to trimming and J lost 3 bases; unmatched junction nucleotides: 4. The CDR3 loop reads CASSPPGGTDTQYF. The DNA of the CDR3 is TGTGCCAGCAGCCCCCCGGGGGGGACAGATACGCAGTATTTT.

The J gene is TRBJ2-1, the V gene TRBV9; 7 nucleotides agree with TRBD2. This CDR3 has 16 residues. The junction had 10 bases not matched to a gene; V was cut back by 4 bases and J by 3 bases. The germline V gene has CDR1 SGDLS and CDR2 YYNGEE. The CDR3 is CASSKTTSANYNEQFF. For the CDR3, the DNA is TGTGCCAGCAGCAAAACAACTAGCGCCAACTACAATGAGCAGTTCTTC.

The genes are TRBV6-1 and TRBJ2-1, with a tentative D call TRBD2 (7 bases). The CDR3 extends over 13 amino acids. Trimming took 6 bases from V and 13 from J, leaving 19 bases between them. Germline CDR1 and CDR2: MNHNS and SASEGT. The CDR3 region is CASRGRGGDNQFF. CDR3 nucleotide sequence: TGTGCCAGCAGGGGGAGGGGGGGGGACAACCAGTTCTTC.

V and J are TRBV7-9 and TRBJ1-3, with D unresolved. This CDR3 comprises 17 residues. Trimming took 0 bases from V and 5 from J, leaving 17 bases between them. Germline V gives CDR1 SEHNR, CDR2 FQNEAQ (reference sequence). The CDR3 DNA is TGTGCCAGCAGCTTAGCAACCACTGGAGGGAGAAGAAACACCATATATTTT. Translated, it gives CASSLATTGGRRNTIYF.

About this clone itself: An end of the junction differs from the germline gene, which may be a read error. The chain uses TRBV10-2 and TRBJ2-2; 15 nucleotides agree with TRBD2. The CDR3 is 18 amino acids. Germline V gives CDR1 WSHSY, CDR2 SAAADI. In DNA, the CDR3 is TGCGCTAGCAGTCCGGGACTAGCGGGAGGACTAGCCACCGGGGAGCTGTTTTTT. Translating gives CASSPGLAGGLATGELFF.

The gene calls are TRBV7-2 and TRBJ1-5; D perhaps matches TRBD1 (5 bases). V lost 1 base and J 6 bases, leaving 7 bases between the germline ends. This CDR3 contains 13 residues. Germline V gene data show CDR1 as SGHTA and CDR2 as FQGNSA. Written as DNA, the CDR3 is TGTGCCAGCAGCTTAGGGGGGGTTCAGCCCCAGCATTTT. As protein: CASSLGGVQPQHF.

The chain recombines TRBV30 with TRBJ1-5, with D uncertain. Trimming took off 7 bases at V and 4 bases at J, with 14 bases between the two ends. The CDR3 has 13 amino acids. Per the germline V gene, CDR1 is GTSNPN and CDR2 is SVGIG (reference sequence). The chain's CDR3 is CASNNSSNQPQHF. CDR3 bases: TGTGCCTCCAATAACAGCAGTAATCAGCCCCAGCATTTT.

The CDR3 spells CASGALSGITGELFF. The CDR3 bases are TGTGCCAGCGGGGCATTATCGGGTATCACCGGGGAGCTGTTTTTT. The V call is TRBV2, the J call TRBJ2-2; a possible D gene is TRBD1 (5 bases). Germline values: CDR1 SNHLY, CDR2 FYNNEI. The CDR3 extends over 15 amino acids. The V end was cut by 8 bases, the J end by 4 bases, with 17 bases between.

The V and J genes are TRBV4-3 and TRBJ1-2; D is uncertain. The CDR3 sequence is 15 residues long. The ends were cut back, 0 bases at V and 5 bases at J, with 13 bases in the middle. The germline gives CDR1 LGHNA, CDR2 YSLEER. The CDR3 is CASSQEYVRSYGYTF. CDR3 in DNA: TGCGCCAGCAGCCAAGAATATGTAAGGAGTTATGGCTACACCTTC.

V gene TRBV25-1 combines with J gene TRBJ2-7; 8 bases agree with TRBD2. Germline V lookup: CDR1 MGHDK, CDR2 SYGVNS. This CDR3 comprises 16 residues. With 3 bases clipped from V and 0 bases from J, the junction kept 7 bases outside the gene matches. The CDR3 coding sequence is TGTGCCAGCAGTGAGCCCCGAGGGACTAGCTCCTACGAGCAGTACTTC. Protein product: CASSEPRGTSSYEQYF.

This chain joins TRBV7-2 and TRBJ2-3; 8 bases match TRBD2. Looked up from germline, CDR1 is SGHTA and CDR2 is FQGNSA. V gave up 5 bases and J gave up 8 bases; unmatched junction bases: 15. The CDR3 sequence is 16 residues long. As DNA, the CDR3 is TGTGCCAGCAGCCCCCAGGGTCGGGGGGGAAGCGGTACGCAGTATTTT. Its translation: CASSPQGRGGSGTQYF.

The CDR3 loop is CASSLSGGSYNEQFF. CDR3 bases: TGTGCCAGCAGCTTGAGCGGGGGTTCCTACAATGAGCAGTTCTTC. V gene TRBV7-3 combines with J gene TRBJ2-1; the match to TRBD2 covers 8 bases. The CDR3 totals 15 residues. Trimming cost V 3 bases and J 1 base; bases outside gene matches: 2. CDR1 and CDR2 (germline): SGHTA, FQGTGA. The full variable domain, in which reference TRBV7-3 and TRBJ2-1 provide the parts outside the CDR3, is GAGVSQTPSNKVTEKGKYVELRCDPISGHTALYWYRQSLGQGPEFLIYFQGTGAADDSGLPNDRFFAVRPEGSVSTLKIQRTERGDSAVYLCASSLSGGSYNEQFFGPGTRLTVL.

The chain combines TRBV19 with TRBJ1-2; TRBD1 might be the D (5 bases). V was clipped by 5 bases and J by 4 bases, with 14 bases between them. Per the germline V gene, CDR1 is LNHDA and CDR2 is SQIVND (reference sequence). This CDR3 contains 14 residues. In nucleotides, the CDR3 is TGTGCCAGTAGTCCGACGGGGGGAGTCTATGGCTACACCTTC. This encodes CASSPTGGVYGYTF. Full variable domain (remainder filled in from reference TRBV19 and TRBJ1-2): DGGITQSPKYLFRKEGQNVTLSCEQNLNHDAMYWYRQDPGQGLRLIYYSQIVNDFQKGDIAEGYSVSREKKESFPLTVTSAQKNPTAFYLCASSPTGGVYGYTFGSGTRLTVV.

This clone has only one observation. The chain uses TRBV5-1 and TRBJ2-1; the match to TRBD1 covers 7 bases. The length of the CDR3 is 16 residues. From germline, CDR1 is SGHRS and CDR2 YFSETQ. The ends lost 3 bases at V and 4 bases at J; junction bases unmatched: 10. This CDR3 is CASSSIRGLGYNEQFF. DNA for the CDR3: TGCGCCAGCAGCTCGATAAGGGGGCTTGGGTACAATGAGCAGTTCTTC.

This sequence joins TRBV9 and TRBJ1-2; the match to TRBD1 covers 9 bases. The CDR3 spans 15 residues. Germline trimming cut 3 bases from V and 8 bases from J; bases unmatched to any gene: 11. The V gene's germline CDR1 is SGDLS and CDR2 YYNGEE. The CDR3 loop reads CASSATRDRVYGYTF. DNA of the CDR3: TGTGCCAGCAGCGCCACCCGGGACAGGGTTTACGGCTACACCTTC.

This clone was detected only once. The chain carries TRBV18 and TRBJ1-2, with D perhaps TRBD1 (6 bases). This CDR3 has 15 amino acids. Germline CDR1 KGHSH, CDR2 LQKENI. The V and J ends lost 4 bases and 2 bases respectively, with 14 bases between them. Here the CDR3 reads CASSLENRANYGYTF. DNA of the CDR3: TGTGCCAGCTCACTGGAGAACAGGGCCAACTATGGCTACACCTTC.